The entry that follows covers one T cell receptor (beta chain) sequence. Its antigen is currently not known. One junction end does not reproduce the germline sequence, and a read error may be involved. TCRbeta CDR3 regions were amplified from genomic DNA by means of the immunoSEQ Assay, a bias-controlled multiplex PCR. In the original analysis: The number of nucleated cells in each sample was estimated from the amplification of reference gene primers within the assay. To quantify the absolute abundance of each unique TCRbeta CDR3 rearrangement, sequence reads were collapsed and filtered. For each sample, productive Simpson clonality was calculated as the square root of Simpson's diversity index over productive rearrangements. TCRdb stores this immuneACCESS table with in-frame sequences only. Part of the clones is absent; in the studies checked, under half of the shortfall reflects unresolved V genes, and no reason is known for the rest. D and trimming were read from the DNA, whereas the V and J calls and clone size are those reported in that table. The sample includes about 140,000 clones, with around 90% observed a single time. The ten biggest clones cover about 1.6% of the sample.

The CDR3 covers 13 residues, taking in both the cysteine and the phenylalanine. Only the CDR3 part of the read is kept: 39 bases, read in frame from the first base. Per the germline V gene, MNHNS is the CDR1 and SASEGT is the CDR2. The data were obtained in a study of blood T cell repertoires in COVID-19 (dated by TCRdb to about 2020). About the investigation overall: The collaborator samples originated in the United States, Italy and Spain and spanned the acute and convalescent phases of COVID-19. The material from the prospective study consisted of cDNA or gDNA derived from T cells, B-cell-depleted T cells, or PBMCs. Subjects who had been exposed to COVID-19, were actively infected with it, or had recovered from it provided the deeply sampled blood TCRbeta repertoires that made up the dataset. The repertoires were released in a freely available public database meant as a resource for research on the immune response to SARS-CoV-2. Samples came from the ongoing ImmuneRACE study (first 160 participants) plus 1,254 subjects from 6 global collaborators. Sample metadata almost always included a de-identified subject ID, COVID-19 status, age in years and sex. Where available, HLA class I and class II types were taken from metadata supplied by the sample provider and were not determined by assay-based typing.

Whole blood was collected in K2EDTA tubes by collaborating institutions according to the institutions' own protocols. For TCRbeta analysis, collaborator samples were shipped as frozen whole blood, as isolated PBMCs, or as DNA extracted from either sample type. On the study overall, not on this receptor specifically: How much clinical and demographic metadata was included differed by source and by participant, and the metadata was provided uncurated.

The chain is encoded by TRBV6-1 joined to TRBJ2-7, with TRBD2 as a weak D call on 6 bases. The clonotype was recovered from a woman aged 60-75 years with acute or convalescent COVID-19. Material for sequencing was peripheral blood. The bases read TGTGCCAGCAGTGAAGCTAGCGGCAGTGAGAGGAACTTC. It specifies CASSEASGSERNF.